The 32 T cell receptor beta chains below come from one sample, sequenced in a study of cytomegalovirus exposure and HLA in healthy donors. Primers for the PCR totalled 60 Vbeta and 13 Jbeta. Using immunoSEQ multiplex PCR, the repertoire was profiled, and TCRdb retains in-frame clones only, with some absent. The data show roughly 200,000 clones, with 75% to 85% seen just once and roughly 0.7% held by the top ten. Specimen: PBMCs. The origin of the receptors is a boy between 10 and 17 years old in good health and CMV-seronegative.

The J gene is TRBJ1-2, the V gene TRBV12-5; D is possibly TRBD1 (5 bases). The CDR3 consists of 14 residues. Trimming removed 2 bases at V and 1 base at J, with 8 bases between. Germline values: CDR1 LGHNT, CDR2 FRNRAP. CDR3 in amino acids: CASGLPGHNYGYTF. The CDR3 DNA sequence: TGTGCTAGTGGTTTGCCCGGACATAACTATGGCTACACCTTC. Based on the CDR3 plus reference TRBV12-5 and TRBJ1-2, the full variable domain is DARVTQTPRHKVTEMGQEVTMRCQPILGHNTVFWYRQTMMQGLELLAYFRNRAPLDDSGMPKDRFSAEMPDATLATLKIQPSEPRDSAVYFCASGLPGHNYGYTFGSGTRLTVV.

The sample holds one count of this clone. The chain is built from TRBV6-1 and TRBJ1-6; no definite D call. V was trimmed by 1 base and J by 10 bases, leaving 8 bases between them. CDR3 size: 13 residues. Germline V CDR1 and CDR2: MNHNS, SASEGT. As DNA, the CDR3 is TGTGCCAGCAGTGAAGATCAACGGTCACCCCTCCACTTT. This codes for CASSEDQRSPLHF.

The V gene is TRBV5-1, the J gene TRBJ1-5; D not resolved. Deletions cut 1 base from V and 0 bases from J, with 8 bases between. The germline V gene has CDR1 SGHRS and CDR2 YFSETQ. This CDR3 is 15 amino acids long. The CDR3 DNA follows: TGCGCCAGCAGCTTGACCGGTTATAGCAATCAGCCCCAGCATTTT. This gives the protein CASSLTGYSNQPQHF. Full variable domain (remainder filled in from reference TRBV5-1 and TRBJ1-5): KAGVTQTPRYLIKTRGQQVTLSCSPISGHRSVSWYQQTPGQGLQFLFEYFSETQRNKGNFPGRFSGRQFSNSRSEMNVSTLELGDSALYLCASSLTGYSNQPQHFGDGTRLSIL.

The gene calls are TRBV6-8 and TRBJ1-5; D gene uncertain. Germline V gene sequence: CDR1 MNHGY, CDR2 SAAAGT. This CDR3 spans 9 amino acids. V was trimmed by 8 bases and J by 11 bases, leaving 7 bases between them. As DNA, the CDR3 is TGTGCCAGCCCCCGGGCCCAGCATTTT. Translation gives CASPRAQHF.

The chain couples TRBV18 to TRBJ1-1; 7 nucleotides match TRBD1. The germline V gene has CDR1 KGHSH and CDR2 LQKENI. The trim removed 3 bases at V and 7 bases at J, leaving 2 bases unmatched. This CDR3 has 12 amino acids. CDR3 residues: CASSPGQIEAFF. In nucleotides, the CDR3 is TGTGCCAGCTCACCGGGACAGATTGAAGCTTTCTTT. The variable domain in full, completed from reference TRBV18 and TRBJ1-1, reads NAGVMQNPRHLVRRRGQEARLRCSPMKGHSHVYWYRQLPEEGLKFMVYLQKENIIDESGMPKERFSAEFPKEGPSILRIQQVVRGDSAAYFCASSPGQIEAFFGQGTRLTVV.

J is TRBJ2-7 and V is TRBV27; TRBD1 is a possible D gene (6 bases). There are 15 residues in the CDR3. Germline V gene lookup returns CDR1 MNHEY and CDR2 SMNVEV (reference sequence). V was pared by 5 bases and J by 1 base, with 15 bases between. In DNA, the CDR3 is TGTGCCAGCAGTATAACCGGGACATCTTCCTACGAGCAGTACTTC. It codes for CASSITGTSSYEQYF.

The chain employs TRBV5-1 and TRBJ1-1, with D hard to call. The CDR3 consists of 13 residues. V dropped 1 base and J dropped 4 bases, with 8 bases sitting between them. Looked up from germline, CDR1 is SGHRS and CDR2 is YFSETQ. The CDR3 nucleotides read TGCGCCAGCAGCTTGTCTGGAGTCACTGAAGCTTTCTTT. Translated, it gives CASSLSGVTEAFF.

This chain uses TRBV5-1 with TRBJ2-1, with D perhaps matching TRBD1 (6 bases). The length of the CDR3 is 16 residues. V was cut by 2 bases and J by 3 bases, with 15 bases left in between. Germline CDR1 is SGHRS and CDR2 is YFSETQ. Here the CDR3 reads CASSFFGTNNYNEQFF. CDR3 DNA sequence: TGCGCCAGCAGCTTTTTTGGGACAAATAACTACAATGAGCAGTTCTTC.

V is TRBV7-9 and J is TRBJ1-5; the match to TRBD1 covers 8 bases. The CDR3 covers 16 residues. V lost 2 bases to trimming and J lost 0 bases; unmatched junction nucleotides: 3. The germline V gene encodes CDR1 SEHNR and CDR2 FQNEAQ (reference sequence). Here the CDR3 reads CASSLSDRVSNQPQHF. The CDR3 DNA is TGTGCCAGCAGCTTATCGGACAGGGTTAGCAATCAGCCCCAGCATTTT.

This rearrangement joins TRBV19 to TRBJ1-2, with D tentatively TRBD1 (5 bases). V lost 0 bases, J lost 3 bases, and 23 bases lay in between. Germline-derived CDR1 and CDR2 are LNHDA and SQIVND (reference sequence). The length of the CDR3 is 19 residues. Here the CDR3 DNA reads TGTGCCAGTAGTATAGAACTTTATATTCCGACAGCCCGTCACTATGGCTACACCTTC. Translation: CASSIELYIPTARHYGYTF.

The rearrangement uses TRBV19 and TRBJ1-1; no clear D gene. V shed 3 bases and J shed 4 bases, with 9 bases lying between them. Germline V lookup: CDR1 LNHDA, CDR2 SQIVND (reference sequence). The CDR3 loop spans 13 amino acids. CDR3 in DNA: TGTGCCAGTAGTATGAGCGGGAGCACTGAAGCTTTCTTT. Translation gives CASSMSGSTEAFF.

The chain carries TRBV2 and TRBJ1-2; D not resolved. CDR3 length equals 13 residues. Germline loops: CDR1 SNHLY, CDR2 FYNNEI. V was cut by 7 bases and J by 4 bases, with 13 bases left in between. The CDR3 DNA sequence: TGTGCCAGCACGTGGCAGGCCCGCTATGGCTACACCTTC. Translation: CASTWQARYGYTF.

The gene calls are TRBV5-1 and TRBJ2-5, with D perhaps matching TRBD1 (7 bases). The CDR3 has 17 amino acids. The V end lost 0 bases, the J end lost 1 base, and 16 bases lay between the germline ends. Germline V lookup: CDR1 SGHRS, CDR2 YFSETQ. DNA of the CDR3: TGCGCCAGCAGCTTGGGATCGACAGGGAGGCCCCAAGAGACCCAGTACTTC. Translated: CASSLGSTGRPQETQYF. The full variable domain, with the rest looked up from reference TRBV5-1 and TRBJ2-5, is KAGVTQTPRYLIKTRGQQVTLSCSPISGHRSVSWYQQTPGQGLQFLFEYFSETQRNKGNFPGRFSGRQFSNSRSEMNVSTLELGDSALYLCASSLGSTGRPQETQYFGPGTRLLVL.

The J gene is TRBJ1-6, the V gene TRBV30; D possibly corresponds to TRBD1 (6 bases). Per germline, CDR1 GTSNPN and CDR2 SVGIG (reference sequence). Trimming pared 1 base from V and 7 bases from J, leaving 14 bases between. The CDR3 length is 15 residues. Written as DNA, the CDR3 is TGTGCCTGGAGTGCGACCTACAGGGAAAATTCACCCCTCCACTTT. This sequence encodes CAWSATYRENSPLHF.

This clone was picked up one time. V and J are TRBV7-8 and TRBJ1-2; D is ambiguous. The V and J ends lost 6 bases and 4 bases respectively, with 12 bases between them. From germline, CDR1 is SGHVS and CDR2 FQNEAQ. The CDR3 spans 13 residues. The CDR3 here is CASSYGSLYGYTF. DNA of the CDR3: TGTGCCAGCAGTTACGGTAGCCTCTATGGCTACACCTTC.

The CDR3 loop is CASSPRGRSYEQYF. As DNA, the CDR3 is TGTGCCAGCAGCCCGCGGGGCAGGAGTTACGAGCAGTACTTC. This chain joins TRBV9 and TRBJ2-7, with D tentatively TRBD2 (6 bases). From germline, CDR1 is SGDLS and CDR2 YYNGEE. V shed 4 bases and J shed 4 bases, with 15 bases lying between them. The CDR3 extends over 14 amino acids.

The chain carries TRBV5-1 and TRBJ1-6; D gene ambiguous. Trimming pared 4 bases from V and 0 bases from J, leaving 23 bases between. The CDR3 loop spans 20 amino acids. The germline gives CDR1 SGHRS, CDR2 YFSETQ. The CDR3 nucleotides read TGCGCCAGCAGCCTATTTTACCGAGCCGGAGGCTCCTCCTATAATTCACCCCTCCACTTT. As protein: CASSLFYRAGGSSYNSPLHF.

V and J are TRBV19 and TRBJ2-7; 8 bases align to TRBD1. The trim removed 5 bases at V and 4 bases at J, leaving 4 bases unmatched. The CDR3 sequence is 13 residues long. Germline V gene lookup returns CDR1 LNHDA and CDR2 SQIVND (reference sequence). The CDR3 DNA sequence: TGTGCCAGTAGTCCAACAGGGGGGTACGAGCAGTACTTC. Residues: CASSPTGGYEQYF.

The count of this clone is one. The chain couples TRBV19 to TRBJ2-2; a weak D match, TRBD1 (6 bases). V was pared by 3 bases and J by 3 bases, with 14 bases between. The CDR3 spans 16 residues. Looked up from germline, CDR1 is LNHDA and CDR2 is SQIVND (reference sequence). CDR3 sequence reads: CASSITQQGYTGELFF. CDR3 nucleotides: TGTGCCAGTAGTATTACACAGCAGGGGTACACCGGGGAGCTGTTTTTT. Together with reference TRBV19 and TRBJ2-2, the CDR3 gives the full variable domain: DGGITQSPKYLFRKEGQNVTLSCEQNLNHDAMYWYRQDPGQGLRLIYYSQIVNDFQKGDIAEGYSVSREKKESFPLTVTSAQKNPTAFYLCASSITQQGYTGELFFGEGSRLTVL.

V usage is TRBV7-8 and J usage is TRBJ1-1; the D is unclear. Trimming took off 3 bases at V and 4 bases at J, with 9 bases between the two ends. CDR1 is SGHVS, CDR2 FQNEAQ, per germline. The CDR3 contains 13 residues. CDR3 nucleotide sequence: TGTGCCAGCAGCTTTAGGGAGGGCACTGAAGCTTTCTTT. Amino acids: CASSFREGTEAFF.

This rearrangement joins TRBV19 to TRBJ1-1; possible D gene TRBD1, 5 bases. V lost 3 bases and J lost 4, with 12 bases in between. The germline V gene encodes CDR1 LNHDA and CDR2 SQIVND (reference sequence). The length of the CDR3 is 14 residues. CDR3 region: CASSMEGAGTEAFF. CDR3 in DNA: TGTGCCAGTAGTATGGAAGGGGCTGGCACTGAAGCTTTCTTT.

This chain joins TRBV5-4 and TRBJ2-5; TRBD2 matches 13 bases. Unmatched junction bases numbered 7, after V lost 4 bases and J lost 4 bases. The germline V gene encodes CDR1 SGHNT and CDR2 YYREEE (reference sequence). The CDR3 is made up of 16 amino acids. CDR3 sequence: CASSLGLAGVVETQYF. The CDR3 DNA reads TGTGCCAGCAGCCTCGGACTAGCGGGGGTAGTAGAGACCCAGTACTTC.

The V gene is TRBV19, the J gene TRBJ1-1; no definite D call. The V end lost 3 bases, the J end lost 1 base, and 12 bases lay between the germline ends. This CDR3 has 15 residues. Germline CDR1 reads LNHDA; CDR2 reads SQIVND (reference sequence). The CDR3 DNA follows: TGTGCCAGTAGTATCCGGAGGAAGACGAACACTGAAGCTTTCTTT. Translated: CASSIRRKTNTEAFF. Together with reference TRBV19 and TRBJ1-1, the CDR3 gives the full variable domain: DGGITQSPKYLFRKEGQNVTLSCEQNLNHDAMYWYRQDPGQGLRLIYYSQIVNDFQKGDIAEGYSVSREKKESFPLTVTSAQKNPTAFYLCASSIRRKTNTEAFFGQGTRLTVV.

The CDR3 sequence is CASSYPSAGSYEQYF. In DNA form, the CDR3 reads TGTGCCAGCAGTTACCCCTCCGCCGGCTCCTACGAGCAGTACTTC. This chain uses TRBV6-5 with TRBJ2-7, with D hard to call. Trimming removed 2 bases at V and 0 bases at J, with 11 bases between. Per germline, CDR1 MNHEY and CDR2 SVGAGI. The CDR3 length is 15 residues.

In regard to this clone: The junction differs from germline at one of its ends, possibly a read error. The chain combines TRBV6-6 with TRBJ1-1; 10 bases map to TRBD1. The CDR3 sequence is 15 residues long. Germline-derived CDR1 and CDR2 are MNHNY and SVGAGI (reference sequence). Here the CDR3 reads CVSSRDRGLNTEAFF. CDR3 nucleotides: TGTGTCAGCAGCCGAGACAGGGGGCTGAACACTGAAGCTTTCTTT.

V gene TRBV12-5 combines with J gene TRBJ1-5; no clear D gene. The germline V gene encodes CDR1 LGHNT and CDR2 FRNRAP. V was trimmed by 5 bases and J by 8 bases, leaving 10 bases between them. The CDR3 contains 12 residues. This chain's CDR3 is CASGLFTEPQHF. CDR3 nucleotides: TGTGCTAGTGGTCTATTCACGGAGCCCCAGCATTTT.

The rearrangement uses TRBV5-1 and TRBJ2-7; D perhaps matches TRBD2 (5 bases). This CDR3 region has 15 residues. Germline V lookup: CDR1 SGHRS, CDR2 YFSETQ. Deletions cut 0 bases from V and 5 bases from J, with 15 bases between. CDR3 sequence reads: CASSLAERVSHEQYF. Written as DNA, the CDR3 is TGCGCCAGCAGCTTGGCCGAGAGGGTATCACACGAGCAGTACTTC.

In its sample, this clone was seen once. The rearrangement joins TRBV5-4 to TRBJ2-7; the D is unclear. Deletions cut 1 base from V and 7 bases from J, with 12 bases between. The germline V gene encodes CDR1 SGHNT and CDR2 YYREEE (reference sequence). CDR3 length: 13 amino acids. The chain's CDR3 is CASSLPPFREQYF. The CDR3 nucleotides are TGTGCCAGCAGCTTGCCTCCTTTTCGGGAGCAGTACTTC. Full variable domain (missing parts from reference TRBV5-4 and TRBJ2-7): ETGVTQSPTHLIKTRGQQVTLRCSSQSGHNTVSWYQQALGQGPQFIFQYYREEENGRGNFPPRFSGLQFPNYSSELNVNALELDDSALYLCASSLPPFREQYFGPGTRLTVT.

This sequence joins TRBV6-1 and TRBJ1-6, with unresolved D. V lost 3 bases to trimming and J lost 5 bases, with 14 bases between them. The CDR3 totals 16 residues. The germline V gene has CDR1 MNHNS and CDR2 SASEGT. CDR3 protein: CASSEVEWAHNSPLHF. CDR3 in DNA: TGTGCCAGCAGTGAGGTCGAGTGGGCCCATAATTCACCCCTCCACTTT.

This chain links TRBV4-1 with TRBJ2-1; D not resolved. V dropped 0 bases and J dropped 6 bases, with 9 bases sitting between them. This CDR3 comprises 14 residues. The V gene's germline CDR1 is MGHRA and CDR2 YSYEKL. CDR3 in DNA: TGCGCCAGCAGCCAAGAAGCCAGGATCAATGAGCAGTTCTTC. It specifies CASSQEARINEQFF.

The rearrangement joins TRBV30 to TRBJ2-1; D possibly corresponds to TRBD2 (6 bases). V dropped 3 bases and J dropped 0 bases, with 12 bases sitting between them. The germline CDR1 and CDR2 sequences are GTSNPN and SVGIG (reference sequence). The CDR3 runs 15 residues. In DNA form, the CDR3 reads TGTGCCTGGAGCCGCGCGGGGAGCTCCTACAATGAGCAGTTCTTC. Encoded protein: CAWSRAGSSYNEQFF.

This rearrangement joins TRBV5-4 to TRBJ2-3, with D possibly matching TRBD1 (6 bases). CDR1 is SGHNT and CDR2 is YYREEE in the germline V gene (reference sequence). The V end lost 5 bases, the J end lost 5 bases, and 9 bases lay between the germline ends. This CDR3 has 12 residues. This CDR3 reads CASSDRRDTQYF. The CDR3 DNA is TGTGCCAGCAGTGACAGGAGAGATACGCAGTATTTT.